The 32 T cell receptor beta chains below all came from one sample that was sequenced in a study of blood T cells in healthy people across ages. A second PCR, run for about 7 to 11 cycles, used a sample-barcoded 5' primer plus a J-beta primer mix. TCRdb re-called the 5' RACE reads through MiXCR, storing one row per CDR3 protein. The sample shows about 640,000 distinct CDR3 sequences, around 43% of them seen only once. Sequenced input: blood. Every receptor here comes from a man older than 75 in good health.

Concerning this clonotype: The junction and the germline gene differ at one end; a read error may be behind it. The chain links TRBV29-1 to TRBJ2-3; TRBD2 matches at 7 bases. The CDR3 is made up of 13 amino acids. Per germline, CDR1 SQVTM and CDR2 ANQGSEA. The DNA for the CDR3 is TGCAGCGTTGAGGGGACTACTCGAGATGCGCAGTATTTT. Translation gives CSVEGTTRDAQYF.

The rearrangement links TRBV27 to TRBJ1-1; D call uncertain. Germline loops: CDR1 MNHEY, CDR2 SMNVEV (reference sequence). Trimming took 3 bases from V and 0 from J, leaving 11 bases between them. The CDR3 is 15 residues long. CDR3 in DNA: TGTGCCAGCAGTTTCCTTCGTACCATGAACACTGAAGCTTTCTTT. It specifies CASSFLRTMNTEAFF.

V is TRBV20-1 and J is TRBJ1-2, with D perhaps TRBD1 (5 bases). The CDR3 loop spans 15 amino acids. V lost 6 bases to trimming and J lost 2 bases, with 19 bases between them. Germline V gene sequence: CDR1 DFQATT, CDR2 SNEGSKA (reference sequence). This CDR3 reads CSATTGLGANYGYTF. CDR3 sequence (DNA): TGCAGTGCAACGACGGGGTTAGGGGCAAACTATGGCTACACCTTC.

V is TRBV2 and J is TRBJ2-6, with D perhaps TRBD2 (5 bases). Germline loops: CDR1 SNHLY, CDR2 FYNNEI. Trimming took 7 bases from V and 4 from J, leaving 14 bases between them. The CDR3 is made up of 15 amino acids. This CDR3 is CASIDLGVGANVLTF. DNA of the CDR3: TGTGCCAGCATTGATCTCGGGGTCGGGGCCAACGTCCTGACTTTC. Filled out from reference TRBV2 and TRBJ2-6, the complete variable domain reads EPEVTQTPSHQVTQMGQEVILRCVPISNHLYFYWYRQILGQKVEFLVSFYNNEISEKSEIFDDQFSVERPDGSNFTLKIRSTKLEDSAMYFCASIDLGVGANVLTFGAGSRLTVL.

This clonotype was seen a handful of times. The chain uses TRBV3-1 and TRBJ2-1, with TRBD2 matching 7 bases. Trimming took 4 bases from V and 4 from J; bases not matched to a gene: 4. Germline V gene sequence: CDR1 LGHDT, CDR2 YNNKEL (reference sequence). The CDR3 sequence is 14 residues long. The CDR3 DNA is TGTGCCAGCAGCCTCCGGACTAGATACAATGAGCAGTTCTTC. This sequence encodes CASSLRTRYNEQFF.

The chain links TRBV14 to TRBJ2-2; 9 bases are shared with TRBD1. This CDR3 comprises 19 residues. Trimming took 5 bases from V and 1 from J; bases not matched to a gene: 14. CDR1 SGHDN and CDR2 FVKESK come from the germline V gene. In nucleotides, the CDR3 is TGTGCCAGCAGCTCGCGGGACAGGGCCGTTGCCGTGAACACCGGGGAGCTGTTTTTT. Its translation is CASSSRDRAVAVNTGELFF. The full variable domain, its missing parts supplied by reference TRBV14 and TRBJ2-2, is EAGVTQFPSHSVIEKGQTVTLRCDPISGHDNLYWYRRVMGKEIKFLLHFVKESKQDESGMPNNRFLAERTGGTYSTLKVQPAELEDSGVYFCASSSRDRAVAVNTGELFFGEGSRLTVL.

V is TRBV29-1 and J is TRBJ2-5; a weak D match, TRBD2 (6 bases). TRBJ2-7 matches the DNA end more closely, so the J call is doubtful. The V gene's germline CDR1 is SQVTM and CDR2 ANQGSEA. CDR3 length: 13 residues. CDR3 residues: CSVEQGLGSEQYF. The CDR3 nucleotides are TGCAGCGTTGAACAGGGACTCGGATCCGAGCAGTACTTC.

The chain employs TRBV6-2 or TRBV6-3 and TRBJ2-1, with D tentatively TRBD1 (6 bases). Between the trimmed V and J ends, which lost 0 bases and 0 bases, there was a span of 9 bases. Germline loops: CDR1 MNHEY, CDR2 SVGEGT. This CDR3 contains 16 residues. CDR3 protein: CASSYSDSPSYNEQFF. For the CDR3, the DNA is TGTGCCAGCAGTTACTCGGACAGCCCCTCCTACAATGAGCAGTTCTTC.

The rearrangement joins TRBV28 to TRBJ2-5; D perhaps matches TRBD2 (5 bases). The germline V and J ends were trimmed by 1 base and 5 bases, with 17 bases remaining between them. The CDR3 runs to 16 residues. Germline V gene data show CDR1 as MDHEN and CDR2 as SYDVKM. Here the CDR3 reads CASSLYSGNRGETQYF. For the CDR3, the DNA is TGTGCCAGCAGTTTATACTCCGGTAACCGCGGGGAGACCCAGTACTTC.

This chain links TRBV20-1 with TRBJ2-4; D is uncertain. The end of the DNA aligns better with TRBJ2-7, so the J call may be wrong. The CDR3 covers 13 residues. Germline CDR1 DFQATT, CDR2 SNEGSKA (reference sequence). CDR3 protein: CSARAEWAREQYF. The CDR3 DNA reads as TGCAGTGCTAGAGCAGAGTGGGCGCGCGAGCAGTACTTC.

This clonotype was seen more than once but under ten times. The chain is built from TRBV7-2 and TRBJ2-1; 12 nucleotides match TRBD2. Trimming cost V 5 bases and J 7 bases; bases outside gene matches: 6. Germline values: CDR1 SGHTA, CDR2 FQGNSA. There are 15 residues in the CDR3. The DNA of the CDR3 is TGTGCCAGCAGCATGACTAGCGGGAGCCAGAATGAGCAGTTCTTC. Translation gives CASSMTSGSQNEQFF.

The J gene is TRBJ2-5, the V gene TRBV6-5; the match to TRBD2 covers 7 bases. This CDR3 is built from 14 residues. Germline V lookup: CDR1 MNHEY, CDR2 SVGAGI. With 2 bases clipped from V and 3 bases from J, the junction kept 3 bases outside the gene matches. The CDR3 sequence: CASSYGREKETQYF. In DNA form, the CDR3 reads TGTGCCAGCAGTTACGGGAGGGAGAAAGAGACCCAGTACTTC.

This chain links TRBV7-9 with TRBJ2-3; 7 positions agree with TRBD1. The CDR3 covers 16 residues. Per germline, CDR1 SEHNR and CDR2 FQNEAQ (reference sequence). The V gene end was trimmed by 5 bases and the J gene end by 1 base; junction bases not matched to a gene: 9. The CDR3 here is CASSAKTGYGTDTQYF. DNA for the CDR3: TGTGCCAGCAGCGCCAAGACAGGGTACGGCACAGATACGCAGTATTTT. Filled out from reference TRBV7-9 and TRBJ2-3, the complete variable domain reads DTGVSQNPRHKITKRGQNVTFRCDPISEHNRLYWYRQTLGQGPEFLTYFQNEAQLEKSRLLSDRFSAERPKGSFSTLEIQRTEQGDSAMYLCASSAKTGYGTDTQYFGPGTRLTVL.

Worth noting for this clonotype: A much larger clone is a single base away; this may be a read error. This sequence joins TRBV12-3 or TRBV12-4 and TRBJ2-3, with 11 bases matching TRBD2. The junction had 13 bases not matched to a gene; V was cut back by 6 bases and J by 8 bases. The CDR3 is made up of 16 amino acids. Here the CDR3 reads CASSSGLAGAAGTQYF. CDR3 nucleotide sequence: TGTGCCAGCAGCAGCGGACTAGCGGGCGCGGCAGGTACGCAGTATTTT.

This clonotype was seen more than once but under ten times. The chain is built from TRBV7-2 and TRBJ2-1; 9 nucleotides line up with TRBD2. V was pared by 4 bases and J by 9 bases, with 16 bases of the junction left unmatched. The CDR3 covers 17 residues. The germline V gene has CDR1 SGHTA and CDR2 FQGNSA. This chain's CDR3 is CASSSADSFSGRSEQFF. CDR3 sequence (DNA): TGTGCCAGCAGCTCAGCGGACAGTTTTAGCGGGAGATCTGAGCAGTTCTTC.

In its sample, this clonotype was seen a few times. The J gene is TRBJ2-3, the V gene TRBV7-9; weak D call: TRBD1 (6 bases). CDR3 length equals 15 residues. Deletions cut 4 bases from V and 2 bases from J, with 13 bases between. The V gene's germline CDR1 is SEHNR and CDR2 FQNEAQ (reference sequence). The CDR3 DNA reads TGTGCCAGCAGCTACCCTCAGGGACACACAGATACGCAGTATTTT. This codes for CASSYPQGHTDTQYF.

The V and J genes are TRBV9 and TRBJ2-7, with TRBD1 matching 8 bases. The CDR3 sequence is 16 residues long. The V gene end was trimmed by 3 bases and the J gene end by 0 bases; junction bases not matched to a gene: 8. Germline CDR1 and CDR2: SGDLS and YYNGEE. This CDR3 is CASSGGTGRSSYEQYF. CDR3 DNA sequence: TGTGCCAGCAGCGGAGGGACAGGCCGGAGCTCCTACGAGCAGTACTTC.

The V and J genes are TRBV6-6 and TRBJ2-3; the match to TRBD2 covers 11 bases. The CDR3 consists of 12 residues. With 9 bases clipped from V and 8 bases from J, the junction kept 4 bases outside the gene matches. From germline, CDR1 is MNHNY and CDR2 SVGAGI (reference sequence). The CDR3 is CASSGGASTQYF. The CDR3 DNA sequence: TGTGCCAGTAGCGGGGGGGCCTCTACGCAGTATTTT.

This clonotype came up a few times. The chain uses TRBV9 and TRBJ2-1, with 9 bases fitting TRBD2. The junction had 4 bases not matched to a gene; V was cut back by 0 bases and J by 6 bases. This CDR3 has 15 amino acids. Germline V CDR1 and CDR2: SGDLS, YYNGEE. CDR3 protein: CASSVGAGGSNEQFF. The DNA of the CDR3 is TGTGCCAGCAGCGTAGGCGCGGGAGGGTCCAATGAGCAGTTCTTC. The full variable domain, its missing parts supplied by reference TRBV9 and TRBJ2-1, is DSGVTQTPKHLITATGQRVTLRCSPRSGDLSVYWYQQSLDQGLQFLIQYYNGEERAKGNILERFSAQQFPDLHSELNLSSLELGDSALYFCASSVGAGGSNEQFFGPGTRLTVL.

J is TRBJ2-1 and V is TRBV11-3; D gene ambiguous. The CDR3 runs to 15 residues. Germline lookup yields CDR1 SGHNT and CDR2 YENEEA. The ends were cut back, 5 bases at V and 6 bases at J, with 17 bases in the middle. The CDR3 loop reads CASSQDGLITNEQFF. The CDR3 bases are TGTGCCAGCAGCCAGGACGGGCTAATCACCAATGAGCAGTTCTTC.

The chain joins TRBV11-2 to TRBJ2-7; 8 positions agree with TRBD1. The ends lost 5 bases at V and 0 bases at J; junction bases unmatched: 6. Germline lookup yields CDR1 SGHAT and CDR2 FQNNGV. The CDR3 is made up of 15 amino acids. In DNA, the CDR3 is TGTGCCAGCAGCCAGAGACAGGGGAGCTCCTACGAGCAGTACTTC. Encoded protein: CASSQRQGSSYEQYF.

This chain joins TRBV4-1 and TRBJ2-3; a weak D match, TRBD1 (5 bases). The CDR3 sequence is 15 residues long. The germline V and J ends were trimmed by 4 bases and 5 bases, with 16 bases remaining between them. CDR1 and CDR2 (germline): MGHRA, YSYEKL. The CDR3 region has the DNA TGCGCCAGCAGCCGAGACCAGGGTTCTGGAGATACGCAGTATTTT. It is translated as CASSRDQGSGDTQYF.

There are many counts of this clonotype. The CDR3 loop is CSAQPLAGGGAQWEETQYF. CDR3 in DNA: TGCAGTGCTCAACCCCTAGCGGGAGGAGGGGCTCAATGGGAGGAGACCCAGTACTTC. This chain uses TRBV20-1 with TRBJ2-5, with 11 bases fitting TRBD2. CDR3 length equals 19 residues. V was pared by 5 bases and J by 5 bases, with 22 bases of the junction left unmatched. The germline V gene has CDR1 DFQATT and CDR2 SNEGSKA (reference sequence).

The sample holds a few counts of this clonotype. The CDR3 nucleotides are TGTGCCAGCAGCTCCTGGTCCGTCCAAGAGACCCAGTACTTC. It is translated as CASSSWSVQETQYF. The rearrangement joins TRBV7-9 to TRBJ2-5; D is ambiguous. CDR1 SEHNR and CDR2 FQNEAQ come from the germline V gene (reference sequence). The V gene lost 4 bases and the J gene lost 1 base, with 10 bases spanning the gap. The length of the CDR3 is 14 residues.

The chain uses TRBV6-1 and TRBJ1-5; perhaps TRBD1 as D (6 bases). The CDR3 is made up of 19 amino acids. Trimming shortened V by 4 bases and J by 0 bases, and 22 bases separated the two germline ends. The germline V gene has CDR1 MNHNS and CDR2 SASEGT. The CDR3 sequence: CASSAQLQGLGYSNQPQHF. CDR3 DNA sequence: TGTGCCAGCAGTGCCCAACTACAGGGATTAGGGTATAGCAATCAGCCCCAGCATTTT.

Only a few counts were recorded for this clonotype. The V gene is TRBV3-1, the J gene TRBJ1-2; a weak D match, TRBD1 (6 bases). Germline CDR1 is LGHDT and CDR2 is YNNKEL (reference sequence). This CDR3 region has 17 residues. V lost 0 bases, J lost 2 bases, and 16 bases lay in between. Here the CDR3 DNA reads TGTGCCAGCAGCCAAGATCAAGGTGGGACATCGAACTATGGCTACACCTTC. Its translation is CASSQDQGGTSNYGYTF. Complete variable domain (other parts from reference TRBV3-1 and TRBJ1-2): DTAVSQTPKYLVTQMGNDKSIKCEQNLGHDTMYWYKQDSKKFLKIMFSYNNKELIINETVPNRFSPKSPDKAHLNLHINSLELGDSAVYFCASSQDQGGTSNYGYTFGSGTRLTVV.

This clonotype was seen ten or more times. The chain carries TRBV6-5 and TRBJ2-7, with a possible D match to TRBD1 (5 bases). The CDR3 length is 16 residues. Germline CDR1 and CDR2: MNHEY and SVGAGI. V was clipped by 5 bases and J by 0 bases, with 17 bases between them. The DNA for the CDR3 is TGTGCCAGCAGTAAACCGGGTCGACAGAGCTCCTACGAGCAGTACTTC. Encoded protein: CASSKPGRQSSYEQYF.

The CDR3 reads CASSVDRGEHEQYF. CDR3 bases: TGTGCCAGCAGCGTCGACAGGGGGGAACACGAGCAGTACTTC. The V gene is TRBV9, the J gene TRBJ2-4, with 9 bases that match TRBD1. The better agreement between TRBJ2-7 and the DNA end casts doubt on the J call. The CDR3 has 14 residues. Germline V gene data show CDR1 as SGDLS and CDR2 as YYNGEE.

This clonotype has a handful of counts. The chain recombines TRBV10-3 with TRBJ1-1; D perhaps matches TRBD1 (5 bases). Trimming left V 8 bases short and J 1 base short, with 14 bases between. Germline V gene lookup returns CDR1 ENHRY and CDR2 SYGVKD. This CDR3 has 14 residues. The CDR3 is CAIGKDSRNTEAFF. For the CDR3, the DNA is TGTGCCATCGGGAAAGACAGTCGGAACACTGAAGCTTTCTTT.

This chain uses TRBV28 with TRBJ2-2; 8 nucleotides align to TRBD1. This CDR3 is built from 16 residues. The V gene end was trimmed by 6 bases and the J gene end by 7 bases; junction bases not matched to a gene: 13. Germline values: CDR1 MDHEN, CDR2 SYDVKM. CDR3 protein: CASRRQGIGGSGELFF. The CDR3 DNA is TGTGCCAGCAGAAGACAGGGGATTGGTGGGAGCGGGGAGCTGTTTTTT.

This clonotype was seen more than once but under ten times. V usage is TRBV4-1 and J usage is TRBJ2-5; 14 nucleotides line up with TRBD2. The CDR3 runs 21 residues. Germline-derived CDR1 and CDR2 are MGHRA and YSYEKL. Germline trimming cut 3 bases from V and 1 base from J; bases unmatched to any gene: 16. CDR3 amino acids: CASSHHGLPGLAGEAQETQYF. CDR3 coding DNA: TGCGCCAGCAGCCACCATGGCTTACCGGGACTAGCGGGGGAAGCCCAAGAGACCCAGTACTTC.

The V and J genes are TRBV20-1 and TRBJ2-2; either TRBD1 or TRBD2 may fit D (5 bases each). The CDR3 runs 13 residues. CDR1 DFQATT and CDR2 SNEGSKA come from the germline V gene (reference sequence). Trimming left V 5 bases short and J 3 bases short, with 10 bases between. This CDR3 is CSAGGPYTGELFF. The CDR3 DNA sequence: TGCAGTGCTGGGGGACCTTACACCGGGGAGCTGTTTTTT.